This T cell receptor (beta chain) was sequenced during a study of control samples from healthy donors and cancer patients. Assay: immunoSEQ multiplex PCR; the TCRdb copy retains only in-frame clones and omits some. The table includes around 140,000 clones, about 90% detected once. The CDR3 spans 12 residues. V was shortened by 4 bases and J by 7 bases, with 10 bases between the two germline ends. The specimen was blood. The chain uses TRBV12-3 or TRBV12-4 and TRBJ1-2; D uncertain. This clonotype was obtained from a woman between 45 and 65 years old in good health. The CDR3 region is CASSSFGGGYTF. CDR3 DNA: TGTGCCAGCAGTTCGTTTGGCGGTGGCTACACCTTC.